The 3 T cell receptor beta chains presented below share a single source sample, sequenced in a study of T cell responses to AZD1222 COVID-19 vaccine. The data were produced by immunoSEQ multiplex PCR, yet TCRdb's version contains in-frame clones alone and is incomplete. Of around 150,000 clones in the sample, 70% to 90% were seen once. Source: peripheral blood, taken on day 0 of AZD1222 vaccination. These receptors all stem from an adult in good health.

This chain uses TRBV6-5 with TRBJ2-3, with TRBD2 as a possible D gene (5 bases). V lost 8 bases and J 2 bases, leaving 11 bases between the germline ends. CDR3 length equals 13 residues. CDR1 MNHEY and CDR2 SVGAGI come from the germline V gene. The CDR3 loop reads CASAASFTDTQYF. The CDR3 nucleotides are TGTGCCAGCGCGGCTAGCTTCACAGATACGCAGTATTTT.

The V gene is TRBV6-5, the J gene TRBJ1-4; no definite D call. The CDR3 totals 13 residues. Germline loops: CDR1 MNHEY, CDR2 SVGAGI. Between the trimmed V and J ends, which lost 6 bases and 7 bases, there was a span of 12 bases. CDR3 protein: CASREWAVEKLFF. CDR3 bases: TGTGCCAGCAGGGAGTGGGCGGTTGAAAAACTGTTTTTT.

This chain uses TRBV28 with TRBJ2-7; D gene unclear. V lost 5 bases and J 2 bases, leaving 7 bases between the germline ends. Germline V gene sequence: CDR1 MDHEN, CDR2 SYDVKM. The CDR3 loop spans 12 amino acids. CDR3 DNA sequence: TGTGCCAGCAGTCCAACACCCTACGAGCAGTACTTC. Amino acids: CASSPTPYEQYF.